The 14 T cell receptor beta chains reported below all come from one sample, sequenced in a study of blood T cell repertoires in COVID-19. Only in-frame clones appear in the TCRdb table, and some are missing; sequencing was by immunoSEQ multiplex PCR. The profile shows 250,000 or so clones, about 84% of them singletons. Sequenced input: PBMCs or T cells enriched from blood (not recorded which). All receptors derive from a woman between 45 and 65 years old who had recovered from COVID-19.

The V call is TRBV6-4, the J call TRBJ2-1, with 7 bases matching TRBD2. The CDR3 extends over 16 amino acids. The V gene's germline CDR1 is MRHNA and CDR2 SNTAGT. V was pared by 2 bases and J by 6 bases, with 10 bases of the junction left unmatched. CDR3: CASSDNSGRDPNEQFF. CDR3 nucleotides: TGTGCCAGCAGTGACAATAGCGGGCGGGACCCCAATGAGCAGTTCTTC.

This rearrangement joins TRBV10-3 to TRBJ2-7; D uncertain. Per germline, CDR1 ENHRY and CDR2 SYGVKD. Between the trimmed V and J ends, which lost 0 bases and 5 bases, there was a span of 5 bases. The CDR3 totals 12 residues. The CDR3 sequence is CAISESSHEQYF. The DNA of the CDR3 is TGTGCCATCAGTGAGTCGAGTCACGAGCAGTACTTC.

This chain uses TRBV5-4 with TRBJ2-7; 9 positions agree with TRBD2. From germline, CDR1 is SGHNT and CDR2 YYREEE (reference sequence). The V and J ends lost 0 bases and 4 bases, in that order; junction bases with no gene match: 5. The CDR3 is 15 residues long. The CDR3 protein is CASSLETSGPYEQYF. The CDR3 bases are TGTGCCAGCAGCTTGGAGACTAGCGGACCTTACGAGCAGTACTTC.

CDR3 sequence: CASSGSLGGTEAFF. In DNA form, the CDR3 reads TGTGCCAGCAGTGGTAGCCTGGGAGGCACTGAAGCTTTCTTT. This chain uses TRBV6-2 or TRBV6-3 with TRBJ1-1; D not certain. Trimming left V 5 bases short and J 4 bases short, with 14 bases between. Germline V lookup: CDR1 MNHEY, CDR2 SVGEGT. The CDR3 is 14 residues long.

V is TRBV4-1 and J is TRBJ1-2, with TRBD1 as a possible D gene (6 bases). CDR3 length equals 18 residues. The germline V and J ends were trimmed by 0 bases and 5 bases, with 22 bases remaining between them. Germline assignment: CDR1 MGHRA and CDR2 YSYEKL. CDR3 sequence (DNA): TGCGCCAGCAGCCAAGATCGAGGGCAGGGGACACTTAAATATGGCTACACCTTC. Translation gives CASSQDRGQGTLKYGYTF.

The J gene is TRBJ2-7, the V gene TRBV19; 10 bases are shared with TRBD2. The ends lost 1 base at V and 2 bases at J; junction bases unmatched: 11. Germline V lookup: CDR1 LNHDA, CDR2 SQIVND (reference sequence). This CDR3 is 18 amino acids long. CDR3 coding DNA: TGTGCCAGTAGTATAGGAGTAGTAGCGGGAGGTTTACCCTACGAGCAGTACTTC. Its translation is CASSIGVVAGGLPYEQYF.

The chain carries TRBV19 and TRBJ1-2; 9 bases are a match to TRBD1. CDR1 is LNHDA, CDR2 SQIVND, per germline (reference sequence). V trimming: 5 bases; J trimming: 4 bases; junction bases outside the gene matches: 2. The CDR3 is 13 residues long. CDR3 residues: CASSETGGYGYTF. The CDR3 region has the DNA TGTGCCAGTAGTGAGACAGGGGGCTATGGCTACACCTTC.

The CDR3 here is CSVETGNSNQPQHF. CDR3 nucleotides: TGCAGCGTTGAAACCGGGAATAGCAATCAGCCCCAGCATTTT. The genes are TRBV29-1 and TRBJ1-5; no firm D call. The V and J ends lost 2 bases and 0 bases respectively, with 8 bases between them. CDR1 and CDR2 (germline): SQVTM, ANQGSEA. CDR3 length equals 14 residues.

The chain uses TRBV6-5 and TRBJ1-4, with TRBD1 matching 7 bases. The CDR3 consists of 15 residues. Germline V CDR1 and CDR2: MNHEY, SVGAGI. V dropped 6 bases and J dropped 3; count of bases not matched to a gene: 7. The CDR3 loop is CASRTQGGANEKLFF. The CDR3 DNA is TGTGCCAGCAGGACTCAGGGGGGTGCTAATGAAAAACTGTTTTTT.

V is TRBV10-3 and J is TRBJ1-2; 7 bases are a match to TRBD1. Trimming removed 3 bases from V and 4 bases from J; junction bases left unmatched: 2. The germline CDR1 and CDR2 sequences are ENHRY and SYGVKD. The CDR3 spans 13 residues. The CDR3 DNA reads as TGTGCCATCAGTGATGGGACAGTCTATGGCTACACCTTC. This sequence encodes CAISDGTVYGYTF.

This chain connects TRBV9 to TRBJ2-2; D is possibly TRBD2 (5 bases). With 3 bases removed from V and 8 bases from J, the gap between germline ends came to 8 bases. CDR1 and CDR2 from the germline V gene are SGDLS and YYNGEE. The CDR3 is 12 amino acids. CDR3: CASSASRGELFF. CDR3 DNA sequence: TGTGCCAGCAGCGCTAGCCGTGGGGAGCTGTTTTTT.

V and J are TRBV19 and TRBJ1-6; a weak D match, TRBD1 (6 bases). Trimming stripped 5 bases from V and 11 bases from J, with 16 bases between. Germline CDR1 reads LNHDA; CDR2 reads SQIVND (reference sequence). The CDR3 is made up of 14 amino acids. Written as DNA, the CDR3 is TGTGCCAGTAGTGTACAGGGATTCCAGGCACCCCTCCACTTT. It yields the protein CASSVQGFQAPLHF.

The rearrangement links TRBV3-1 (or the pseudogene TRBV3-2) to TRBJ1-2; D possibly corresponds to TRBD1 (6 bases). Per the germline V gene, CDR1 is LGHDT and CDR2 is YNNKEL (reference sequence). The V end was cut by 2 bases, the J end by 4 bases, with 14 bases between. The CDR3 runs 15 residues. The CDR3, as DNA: TGTGCCAGCAGCCAAAACGCGGCAGGGGCCTATGGCTACACCTTC. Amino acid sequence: CASSQNAAGAYGYTF.

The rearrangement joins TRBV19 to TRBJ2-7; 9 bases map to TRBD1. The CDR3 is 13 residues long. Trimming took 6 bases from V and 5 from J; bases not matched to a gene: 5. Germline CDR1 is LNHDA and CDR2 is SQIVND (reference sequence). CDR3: CASSNTGGHEQYF. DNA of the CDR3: TGTGCCAGTAGCAATACAGGGGGCCACGAGCAGTACTTC.